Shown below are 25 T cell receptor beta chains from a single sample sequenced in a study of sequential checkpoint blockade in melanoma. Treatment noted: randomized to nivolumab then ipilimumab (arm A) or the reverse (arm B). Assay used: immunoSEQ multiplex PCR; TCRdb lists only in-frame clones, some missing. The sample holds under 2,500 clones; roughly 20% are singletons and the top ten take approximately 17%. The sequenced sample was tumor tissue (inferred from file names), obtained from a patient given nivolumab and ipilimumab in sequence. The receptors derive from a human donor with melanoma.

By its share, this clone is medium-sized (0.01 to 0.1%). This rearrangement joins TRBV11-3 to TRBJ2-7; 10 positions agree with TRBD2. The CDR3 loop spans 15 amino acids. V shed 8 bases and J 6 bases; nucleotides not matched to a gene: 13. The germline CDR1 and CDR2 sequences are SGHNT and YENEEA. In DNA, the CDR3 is TGTGCCAGCCTATACATTCCGGGACTAGCGCCCGAGCAGTACTTC. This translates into CASLYIPGLAPEQYF. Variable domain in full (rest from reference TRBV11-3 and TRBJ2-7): EAGVVQSPRYKIIEKKQPVAFWCNPISGHNTLYWYLQNLGQGPELLIRYENEEAVDDSQLPKDRFSAERLKGVDSTLKIQPAELGDSAVYLCASLYIPGLAPEQYFGPGTRLTVT.

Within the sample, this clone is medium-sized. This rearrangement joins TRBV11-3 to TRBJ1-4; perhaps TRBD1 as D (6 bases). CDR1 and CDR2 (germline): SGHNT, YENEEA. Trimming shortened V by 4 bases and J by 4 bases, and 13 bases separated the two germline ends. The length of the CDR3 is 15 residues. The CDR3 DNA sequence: TGTGCCAGCAGCTCGGACAGCGGATATAATGAAAAACTGTTTTTT. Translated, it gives CASSSDSGYNEKLFF.

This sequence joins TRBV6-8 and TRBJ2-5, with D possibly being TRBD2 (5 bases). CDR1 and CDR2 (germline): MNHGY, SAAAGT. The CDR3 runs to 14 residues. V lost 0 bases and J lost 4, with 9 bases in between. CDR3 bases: TGTGCCAGCAGTTACTCACTAGTGTCAGAGACCCAGTACTTC. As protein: CASSYSLVSETQYF.

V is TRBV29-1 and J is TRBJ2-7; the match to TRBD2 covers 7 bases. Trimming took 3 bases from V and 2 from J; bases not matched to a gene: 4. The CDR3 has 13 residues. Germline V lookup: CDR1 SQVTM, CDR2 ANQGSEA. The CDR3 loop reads CSVDREGTYEQYF. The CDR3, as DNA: TGCAGCGTTGACAGGGAGGGTACCTACGAGCAGTACTTC.

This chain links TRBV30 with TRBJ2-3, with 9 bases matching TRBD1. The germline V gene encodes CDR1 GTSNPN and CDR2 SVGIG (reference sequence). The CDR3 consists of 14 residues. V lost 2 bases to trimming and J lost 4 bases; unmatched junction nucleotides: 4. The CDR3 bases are TGTGCCTGGAGTTACAGGGGGCCCGCAGATACGCAGTATTTT. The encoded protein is CAWSYRGPADTQYF.

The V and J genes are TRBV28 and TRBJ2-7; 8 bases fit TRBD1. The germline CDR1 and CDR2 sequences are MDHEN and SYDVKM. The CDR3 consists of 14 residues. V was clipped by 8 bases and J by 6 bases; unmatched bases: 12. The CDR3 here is CASQAGGALAEQYF. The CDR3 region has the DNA TGTGCCAGCCAGGCAGGGGGCGCTCTGGCCGAGCAGTACTTC. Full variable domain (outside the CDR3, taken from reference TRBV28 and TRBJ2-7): DVKVTQSSRYLVKRTGEKVFLECVQDMDHENMFWYRQDPGLGLRLIYFSYDVKMKEKGDIPEGYSVSREKKERFSLILESASTNQTSMYLCASQAGGALAEQYFGPGTRLTVT.

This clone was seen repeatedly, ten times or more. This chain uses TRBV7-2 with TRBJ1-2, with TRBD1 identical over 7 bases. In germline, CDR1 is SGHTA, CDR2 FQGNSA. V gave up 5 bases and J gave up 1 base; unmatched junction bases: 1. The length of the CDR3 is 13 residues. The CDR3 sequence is CASSRDSNYGYTF. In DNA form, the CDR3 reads TGTGCCAGCAGCCGGGACAGTAACTATGGCTACACCTTC.

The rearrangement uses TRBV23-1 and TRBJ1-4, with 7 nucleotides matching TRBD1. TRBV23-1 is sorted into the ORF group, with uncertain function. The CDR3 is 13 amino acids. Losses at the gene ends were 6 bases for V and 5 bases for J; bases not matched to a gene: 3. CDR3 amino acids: CASSQQGNEKLFF. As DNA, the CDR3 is TGCGCCAGCAGCCAACAGGGGAATGAAAAACTGTTTTTT.

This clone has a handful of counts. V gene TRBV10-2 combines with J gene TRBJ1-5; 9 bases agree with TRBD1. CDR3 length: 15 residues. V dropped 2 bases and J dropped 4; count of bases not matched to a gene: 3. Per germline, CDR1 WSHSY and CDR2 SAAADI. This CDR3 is CASSEGGTGNQPQHF. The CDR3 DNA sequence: TGCGCCAGCAGTGAGGGTGGGACAGGGAATCAGCCCCAGCATTTT.

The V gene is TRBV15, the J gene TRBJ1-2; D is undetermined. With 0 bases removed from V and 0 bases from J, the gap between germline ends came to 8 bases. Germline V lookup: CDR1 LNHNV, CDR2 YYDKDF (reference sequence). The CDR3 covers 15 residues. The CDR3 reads CATSRDEQPNYGYTF. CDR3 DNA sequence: TGTGCCACCAGCAGAGATGAGCAGCCTAACTATGGCTACACCTTC. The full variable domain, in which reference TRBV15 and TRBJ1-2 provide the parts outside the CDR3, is DAMVIQNPRYQVTQFGKPVTLSCSQTLNHNVMYWYQQKSSQAPKLLFHYYDKDFNNEADTPDNFQSRRPNTSFCFLDIRSPGLGDTAMYLCATSRDEQPNYGYTFGSGTRLTVV.

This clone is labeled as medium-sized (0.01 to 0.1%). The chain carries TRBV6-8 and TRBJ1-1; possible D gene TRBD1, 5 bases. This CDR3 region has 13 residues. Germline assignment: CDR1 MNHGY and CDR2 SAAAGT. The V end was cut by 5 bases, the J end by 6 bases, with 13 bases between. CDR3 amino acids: CASSLRQPPEAFF. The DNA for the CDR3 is TGTGCCAGCAGTCTTCGACAGCCCCCTGAAGCTTTCTTT.

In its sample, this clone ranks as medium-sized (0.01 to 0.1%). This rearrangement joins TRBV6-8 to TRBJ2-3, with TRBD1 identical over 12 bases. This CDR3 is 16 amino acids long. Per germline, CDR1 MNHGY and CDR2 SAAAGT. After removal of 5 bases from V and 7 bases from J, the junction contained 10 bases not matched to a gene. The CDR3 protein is CASSPLGTGGAYTQYF. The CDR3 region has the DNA TGTGCCAGCAGTCCCCTCGGGACAGGGGGCGCGTATACGCAGTATTTT.

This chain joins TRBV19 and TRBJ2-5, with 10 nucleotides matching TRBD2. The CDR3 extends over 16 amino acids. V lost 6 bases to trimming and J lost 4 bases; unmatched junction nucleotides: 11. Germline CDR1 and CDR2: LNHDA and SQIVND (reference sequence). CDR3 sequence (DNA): TGTGCCAGTAGAGGTAGCGGGGGGCCTAGAGGAGAGACCCAGTACTTC. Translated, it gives CASRGSGGPRGETQYF.

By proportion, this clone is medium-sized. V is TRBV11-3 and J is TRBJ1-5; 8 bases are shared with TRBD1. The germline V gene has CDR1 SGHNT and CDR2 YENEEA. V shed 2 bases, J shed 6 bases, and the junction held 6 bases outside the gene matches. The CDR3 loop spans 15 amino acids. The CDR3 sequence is CASSLKTGAPQPQHF. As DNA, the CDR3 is TGTGCCAGCAGCTTAAAGACAGGGGCTCCTCAGCCCCAGCATTTT.

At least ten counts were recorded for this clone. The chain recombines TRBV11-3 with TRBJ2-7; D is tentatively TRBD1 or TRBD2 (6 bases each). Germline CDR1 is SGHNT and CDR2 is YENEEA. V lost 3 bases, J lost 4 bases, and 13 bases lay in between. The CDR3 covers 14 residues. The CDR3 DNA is TGTGCCAGCAGCTTGGACTTAGGGGGGTACGAGCAGTACTTC. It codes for CASSLDLGGYEQYF.

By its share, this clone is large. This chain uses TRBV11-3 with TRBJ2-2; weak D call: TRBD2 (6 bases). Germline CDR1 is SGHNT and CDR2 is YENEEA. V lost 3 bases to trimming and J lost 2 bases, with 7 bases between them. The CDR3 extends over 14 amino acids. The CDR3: CASSFTSNTGELFF. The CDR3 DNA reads TGTGCCAGCAGCTTCACTAGCAACACCGGGGAGCTGTTTTTT.

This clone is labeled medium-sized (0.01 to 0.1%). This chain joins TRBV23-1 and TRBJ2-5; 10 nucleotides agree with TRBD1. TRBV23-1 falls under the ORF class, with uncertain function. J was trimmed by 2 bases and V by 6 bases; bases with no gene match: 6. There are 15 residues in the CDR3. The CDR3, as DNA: TGCGCCAGCAGCTTCCGGACAGGGGGACAAGAGACCCAGTACTTC. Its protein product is CASSFRTGGQETQYF.

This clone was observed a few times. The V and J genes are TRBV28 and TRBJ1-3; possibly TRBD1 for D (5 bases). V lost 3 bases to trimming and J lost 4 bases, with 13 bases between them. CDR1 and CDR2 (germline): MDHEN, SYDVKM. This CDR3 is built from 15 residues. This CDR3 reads CASSLPGGSGNTIYF. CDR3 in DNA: TGTGCCAGCAGTTTGCCCGGGGGATCCGGAAACACCATATATTTT.

Here the CDR3 DNA reads TGTGCCAGCAGACGGGGGGACGGCGGCTACACCTTC. Protein product: CASRRGDGGYTF. This rearrangement joins TRBV6-8 to TRBJ1-2; a possible D gene is TRBD1 (5 bases). This CDR3 spans 12 amino acids. V was trimmed by 6 bases and J by 8 bases, leaving 13 bases between them. The germline gives CDR1 MNHGY, CDR2 SAAAGT.

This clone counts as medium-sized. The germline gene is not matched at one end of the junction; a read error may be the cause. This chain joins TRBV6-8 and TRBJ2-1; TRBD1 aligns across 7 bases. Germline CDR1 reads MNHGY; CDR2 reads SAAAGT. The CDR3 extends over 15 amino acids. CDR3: CASSDSGGTYNEQFF. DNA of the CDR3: TGTGCCAGCAGTGACTCAGGGGGTACTTACAATGAGCAGTTCTTC.

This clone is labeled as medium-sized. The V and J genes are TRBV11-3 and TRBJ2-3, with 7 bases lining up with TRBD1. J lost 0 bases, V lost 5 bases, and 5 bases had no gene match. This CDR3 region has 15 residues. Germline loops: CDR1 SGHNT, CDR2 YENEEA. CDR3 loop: CASSPWDSSTDTQYF. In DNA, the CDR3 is TGTGCCAGCAGCCCGTGGGACAGTAGCACAGATACGCAGTATTTT.

For the CDR3, the DNA is TGCGCCAGCAGGCCGACAGGGGGGATAGAGACCCAGTACTTC. As protein: CASRPTGGIETQYF. The V call is TRBV5-1, the J call TRBJ2-5, with 9 bases that match TRBD1. CDR1 SGHRS and CDR2 YFSETQ come from the germline V gene. V lost 5 bases to trimming and J lost 4 bases; unmatched junction nucleotides: 6. The CDR3 spans 14 residues.

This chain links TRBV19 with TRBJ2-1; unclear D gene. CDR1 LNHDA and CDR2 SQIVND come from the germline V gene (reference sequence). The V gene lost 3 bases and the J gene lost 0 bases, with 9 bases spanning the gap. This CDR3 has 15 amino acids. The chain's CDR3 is CASSIGRSSYNEQFF. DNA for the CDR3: TGTGCCAGTAGTATTGGCCGTAGCTCCTACAATGAGCAGTTCTTC.

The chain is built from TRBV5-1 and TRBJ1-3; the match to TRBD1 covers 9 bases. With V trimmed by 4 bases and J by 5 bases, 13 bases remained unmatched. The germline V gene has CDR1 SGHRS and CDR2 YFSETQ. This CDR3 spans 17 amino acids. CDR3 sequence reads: CASSDGTGTAQRNTIYF. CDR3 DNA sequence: TGCGCCAGCAGCGATGGGACAGGGACGGCCCAGAGAAACACCATATATTTT.

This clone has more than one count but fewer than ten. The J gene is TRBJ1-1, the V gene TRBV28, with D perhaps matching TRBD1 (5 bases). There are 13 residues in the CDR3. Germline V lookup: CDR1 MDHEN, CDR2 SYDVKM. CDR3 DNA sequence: TGTGCTTCCCAGGGCCACCAGAACACTGAAGCTTTCTTT. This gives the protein CASQGHQNTEAFF.